Reported below is one TCR beta chain. Antigen specificity is unknown. The entry originates in a study of blood T cells in healthy people across ages. Whole-study findings and limits: TCR beta diversity tracked closely with naive T cell percentage.

Together with a sample-barcoded 5' primer, a J-beta primer mix was included in a second PCR lasting about 7 to 12 cycles. TCRdb processed the 5' RACE reads anew with MiXCR; each CDR3 protein has one entry. The sample has about 570,000 distinct CDR3 sequences; 27% are singletons. In terms of origin and age, donors were healthy Caucasian individuals from Russia aged roughly 6 to 100. Approximately 9.6 milliliters of peripheral blood were drawn from each donor into EDTA-treated tubes. RNA extraction gave at least 5 micrograms of total RNA per sample. Material: blood. The source of this sequence is a woman between 65 and 79 years old in good health.

Here the CDR3 reads CASSQERNTEAFF. The CDR3 DNA reads as TGTGCCAGCAGCCAAGAAAGGAACACTGAAGCTTTCTTT. V gene TRBV14 combines with J gene TRBJ1-1; D is unclear. V was cut by 0 bases and J by 1 base, with 3 bases left in between. Germline V gene lookup returns CDR1 SGHDN and CDR2 FVKESK. The CDR3 is made up of 13 amino acids.